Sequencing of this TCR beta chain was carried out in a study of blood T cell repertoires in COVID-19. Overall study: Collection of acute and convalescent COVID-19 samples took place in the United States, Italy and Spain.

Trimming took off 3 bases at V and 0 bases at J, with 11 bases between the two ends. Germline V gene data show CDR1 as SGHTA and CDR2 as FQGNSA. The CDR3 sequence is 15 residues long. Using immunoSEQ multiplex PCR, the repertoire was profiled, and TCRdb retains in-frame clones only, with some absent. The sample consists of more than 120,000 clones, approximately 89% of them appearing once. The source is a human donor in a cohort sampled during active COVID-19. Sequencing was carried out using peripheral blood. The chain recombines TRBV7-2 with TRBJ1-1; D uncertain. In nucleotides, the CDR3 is TGTGCCAGCAGCTTGGCGGGCCCCCTGAACACTGAAGCTTTCTTT. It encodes CASSLAGPLNTEAFF.